Sequencing of this T cell receptor (beta chain) was carried out in a study of lymphopenia after photon versus proton radiotherapy. TCRdb's table, derived via immunoSEQ multiplex PCR, lists solely in-frame clones and lacks some. The profile shows 37,000 or so clones, over 75% of them singletons. Germline V CDR1 and CDR2: SGHVS, FNYEAQ. Losses at the gene ends were 0 bases for V and 1 base for J; bases not matched to a gene: 7. This CDR3 spans 17 amino acids. The chain recombines TRBV7-6 with TRBJ2-7; 9 bases are shared with TRBD2. This clonotype originated in a man aged 50-59 years with gastric cancer. The starting material was peripheral blood, obtained from a patient treated with photon-based radiotherapy. The CDR3 bases are TGTGCCAGCAGCTTAGCGCGTATAACTAGCGGGTCCTACGAGCAGTACTTC. Its translation: CASSLARITSGSYEQYF.